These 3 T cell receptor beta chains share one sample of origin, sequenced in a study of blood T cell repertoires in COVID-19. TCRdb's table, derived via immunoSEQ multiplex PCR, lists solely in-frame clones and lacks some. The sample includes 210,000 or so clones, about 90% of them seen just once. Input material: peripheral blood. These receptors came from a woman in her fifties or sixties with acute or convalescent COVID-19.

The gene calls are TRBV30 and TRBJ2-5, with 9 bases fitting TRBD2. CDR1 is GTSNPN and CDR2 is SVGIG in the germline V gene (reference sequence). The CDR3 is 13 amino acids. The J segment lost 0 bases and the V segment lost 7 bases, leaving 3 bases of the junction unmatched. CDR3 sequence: CALEREDQETQYF. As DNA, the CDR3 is TGTGCCTTAGAGCGGGAGGACCAAGAGACCCAGTACTTC.

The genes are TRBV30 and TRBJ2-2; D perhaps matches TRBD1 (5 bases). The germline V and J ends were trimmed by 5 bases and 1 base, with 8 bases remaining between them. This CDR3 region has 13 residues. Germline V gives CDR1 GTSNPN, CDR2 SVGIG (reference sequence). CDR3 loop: CAWLQENTGELFF. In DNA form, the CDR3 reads TGTGCCTGGTTACAGGAGAACACCGGGGAGCTGTTTTTT.

In DNA, the CDR3 is TGTGCCATATTTGCGTCCGGGACAGGGAGAGAAAAACTGTTTTTT. It is translated as CAIFASGTGREKLFF. The chain has TRBV6-5 and TRBJ1-4, with 9 bases identical to TRBD1. CDR3 size: 15 residues. The V gene's germline CDR1 is MNHEY and CDR2 SVGAGI. The junction had 14 bases not matched to a gene; V was cut back by 10 bases and J by 8 bases.